Listed below are T cell receptor beta chains from one sample, sequenced in a study of vaccination effects on CD4 cells after COVID-19. No antigens are known for them. The method was immunoSEQ multiplex PCR; TCRdb's version includes in-frame clones alone and lacks a portion of them. This sample has 35,000 to 50,000 clones; under 75% occur once, and the top ten carry roughly 24%. The sequencing here drew on CD4+ T cells from PBMCs cultured with HCoV-OC43 spike peptides, taken before COVID-19 vaccination. These receptors were collected from a human donor who received a COVID-19 vaccine. The CDR3 runs from the conserved cysteine through the conserved F or W. D genes are given only for firm matches. Clone size is not always given. Where it is, it says once, few, many or a class for expanded clones.

size: .
J: TRBJ1-2
V: TRBV19
D: .
DNA: TGTGCCAGTACCAAGGACAGAGAAGTCTATGGCTACACCTTC
CDR3: CASTKDREVYGYTF

size: .
J: TRBJ2-2
V: TRBV7-9
D: TRBD2
DNA: TGTGCCAGCAGCTTAGGGGGCGGGAGAAGCACCGGGGAGCTGTTTTTT
CDR3: CASSLGGGRSTGELFF

size: .
J: TRBJ1-5
V: TRBV4-2
D: TRBD1
DNA: TGTGCCAGCAGCCAACACAGGGGGAGTCAGCCCCAGCATTTT
CDR3: CASSQHRGSQPQHF

size: .
J: TRBJ2-7
V: TRBV28
D: TRBD2
DNA: TGTGCCAGCAGTTATCCCCCAAGCGGGAGGACCTACGAGCAGTACTTC
CDR3: CASSYPPSGRTYEQYF

size: .
J: TRBJ2-3
V: TRBV3-1/TRBV3-2
D: .
DNA: TGTGCCAGCAGCCAAGCGCCAGATACGCAGTATTTT
CDR3: CASSQAPDTQYF

size: .
J: TRBJ2-7
V: TRBV27
D: .
DNA: TGTGCCAGCAGTCAAAAAGGGAATTACGAGCAGTACTTC
CDR3: CASSQKGNYEQYF

size: .
J: TRBJ1-2
V: TRBV9
D: .
DNA: TGTGCCAGCAGCGCCGGGAATGGCTACACCTTC
CDR3: CASSAGNGYTF

size: .
J: TRBJ2-1
V: TRBV25-1
D: .
DNA: TGTGCCAGCGCAGGGGCGGACGGCAGGGAGCAGTTCTTC
CDR3: CASAGADGREQFF

size: .
J: TRBJ1-2
V: TRBV28
D: .
DNA: TGTGCCAGCAACTTATTGGTCTATGGCTACACCTTC
CDR3: CASNLLVYGYTF

size: few
J: TRBJ1-2
V: TRBV7-2
D: TRBD1
DNA: TGTGCCAGCAGCTCCCGGACAGGCGCGAAGGGCTACACCTTC
CDR3: CASSSRTGAKGYTF

size: .
J: TRBJ2-5
V: TRBV28
D: TRBD2
DNA: TGTGCCAGCAGTTTAGGACTAGCGGTCCAAGAGACCCAGTACTTC
CDR3: CASSLGLAVQETQYF

size: .
J: TRBJ2-2
V: TRBV6-2/TRBV6-3
D: .
DNA: TGTGCCAGCAGTCAAAACACCGGGGAGCTGTTTTTT
CDR3: CASSQNTGELFF

size: .
J: TRBJ2-3
V: TRBV30
D: .
DNA: TGTGCCTGGAGTCCCGGCCCGAATGCAGATACGCAGTATTTT
CDR3: CAWSPGPNADTQYF

size: .
J: TRBJ2-7
V: TRBV7-6
D: .
DNA: TGTGCCAGCAGCTTACGGGCTGCGGGGTCCTCCTACGAGCAGTACTTC
CDR3: CASSLRAAGSSYEQYF

size: .
J: TRBJ2-7
V: TRBV7-2
D: TRBD1
DNA: TGTGCCAGCAGCCGCAGGGGACAGAGGTCCTACGAGCAGTACTTC
CDR3: CASSRRGQRSYEQYF

size: .
J: TRBJ2-7
V: TRBV6-6
D: TRBD1
DNA: TGTGCCAGCAGCCCCGGGACAGGGGGCGCGGGGGAGCAGTACTTC
CDR3: CASSPGTGGAGEQYF

size: .
J: TRBJ1-5
V: TRBV30
D: .
DNA: TGTGCCTGGAGTACAACAGATAGCAATCAGCCCCAGCATTTT
CDR3: CAWSTTDSNQPQHF

size: .
J: TRBJ2-5
V: TRBV7-2
D: TRBD1
DNA: TGTGCCAGCAGCTTAGAGACAGGGGGCCAAGAGACCCAGTACTTC
CDR3: CASSLETGGQETQYF

size: few
J: TRBJ1-5
V: TRBV6-1
D: TRBD1
DNA: TGTGCCAGCAGTGAAGCGGGACAGGGGGCGATTTATAGCAATCAGCCCCAGCATTTT
CDR3: CASSEAGQGAIYSNQPQHF

size: .
J: TRBJ1-2
V: TRBV5-4
D: .
DNA: TGTGCCAGCAGCTTTGACTCTAACTATGGCTACACCTTC
CDR3: CASSFDSNYGYTF

size: few
J: TRBJ1-6
V: TRBV27
D: .
DNA: TGTGCCAGCAGTAACCGGGGCCTCTCCTATAATTCACCCCTCCACTTT
CDR3: CASSNRGLSYNSPLHF

size: medium-sized
J: TRBJ2-2
V: TRBV3-1/TRBV3-2
D: TRBD1
DNA: TGTGCCAGCAGCCCTCAGGGGGCCGGCGGGGAGCTGTTTTTT
CDR3: CASSPQGAGGELFF

size: .
J: TRBJ1-2
V: TRBV18
D: TRBD1
DNA: TGTGCCAGCTCGCGCCCCGGGACAGGGATCTATGGCTACACCTTC
CDR3: CASSRPGTGIYGYTF

size: .
J: TRBJ2-1
V: TRBV4-1
D: TRBD2
DNA: TGCGCCAGCAGCTCCCTAGCGGGAGTAGTAGGGAATGAGCAGTTCTTC
CDR3: CASSSLAGVVGNEQFF

size: once
J: TRBJ2-7
V: TRBV7-8
D: .
DNA: TGTGCCAGCAGTCGCCGACACCACGAGCAGTACTTC
CDR3: CASSRRHHEQYF

size: .
J: TRBJ2-1
V: TRBV2
D: .
DNA: TGTGCCAGCAGTGAATTTACTAGAGGCAATGAGCAGTTCTTC
CDR3: CASSEFTRGNEQFF

size: .
J: TRBJ2-1
V: TRBV5-4
D: .
DNA: TGTGCCAGCAGCTTGGAGGGCGGAGTGGCCCTCAATGAGCAGTTCTTC
CDR3: CASSLEGGVALNEQFF

size: .
J: TRBJ2-1
V: TRBV27
D: .
DNA: TGTGCCAGCAGCCGTTGGGCGGACTATGGCTCCTACAATGAGCAGTTCTTC
CDR3: CASSRWADYGSYNEQFF

size: .
J: TRBJ2-5
V: TRBV3-1/TRBV3-2
D: .
DNA: TGTGCCAGCAGCCCGGACCAGACCCAGTACTTC
CDR3: CASSPDQTQYF

size: .
J: TRBJ1-4
V: TRBV5-4
D: .
DNA: TGTGCCAGCAGCGCGGGGGGCAGCAGTTATGAAAAACTGTTTTTT
CDR3: CASSAGGSSYEKLFF

size: few
J: TRBJ2-2
V: TRBV5-1
D: TRBD2
DNA: TGCGCCAGCAGCCCAGGCGGGGGGGCCTTATCCGGGGAGCTGTTTTTT
CDR3: CASSPGGGALSGELFF

size: .
J: TRBJ1-1
V: TRBV4-1
D: .
DNA: TGCGCCAGCAGCCCGAGTTATACAAGACTGAACACTGAAGCTTTCTTT
CDR3: CASSPSYTRLNTEAFF

size: .
J: TRBJ1-1
V: TRBV6-5
D: .
DNA: TGTGCCAGCAAGTCACCCCCTGCGAACACTGAAGCTTTCTTT
CDR3: CASKSPPANTEAFF

size: .
J: TRBJ2-3
V: TRBV12-3/TRBV12-4
D: .
DNA: TGTGCCAGCAAGTCAGGGACAGATACGCAGTATTTT
CDR3: CASKSGTDTQYF

size: .
J: TRBJ1-4
V: TRBV6-4
D: .
DNA: TGTGCCAGCAGTGACAGGGGGACTAATGAAAAACTGTTTTTT
CDR3: CASSDRGTNEKLFF

size: .
J: TRBJ2-6
V: TRBV19
D: .
DNA: TGTGCCAGTAGAGACATCTCTGGGGCCAACGTCCTGACTTTC
CDR3: CASRDISGANVLTF

size: .
J: TRBJ2-3
V: TRBV5-1
D: .
DNA: TGCGCCAGCAGCTTGGTCTCGAGTTCATACACAGATACGCAGTATTTT
CDR3: CASSLVSSSYTDTQYF

size: once
J: TRBJ2-3
V: TRBV24-1
D: .
DNA: TGTGCCACCAGTGCGGGGGCAGGGAGCACAGATACGCAGTATTTT
CDR3: CATSAGAGSTDTQYF

size: .
J: TRBJ1-5
V: TRBV5-1
D: .
DNA: TGCGCCAGCAGCTTGGAGCGCAATCAGCCCCAGCATTTT
CDR3: CASSLERNQPQHF

size: .
J: TRBJ1-4
V: TRBV6-5
D: .
DNA: TGTGCCAGCAGTTACGGGGCAAAACTGTTTTTT
CDR3: CASSYGAKLFF

size: .
J: TRBJ1-2
V: TRBV7-9
D: TRBD1
DNA: TGTGCCAGCAGGGCGGGACAGAGTGGCTACACCTTC
CDR3: CASRAGQSGYTF

size: many
J: TRBJ1-2
V: TRBV28
D: .
DNA: TGTGCCAGCAGCCGGGCGAGCTACACCTTC
CDR3: CASSRASYTF